This record looks at one TCR beta chain sequence and its context. The data stem from a study of blood T cell repertoires in COVID-19. Whole-study context: Sites in the United States, Italy and Spain provided acute and convalescent COVID-19 samples.

Profiled with immunoSEQ multiplex PCR; TCRdb holds only in-frame clones, not every one. The data show some 270,000 clones, approximately 85% seen once. In assigning cohorts, the study relied on participant-reported clinical history. The source is a woman aged 25 to 39 who had recovered from COVID-19. Input material: PBMCs or T cells enriched from blood (not recorded which).

Here the CDR3 reads CASREQWRATDTQYF. The CDR3 region has the DNA TGTGCCAGCAGGGAACAGTGGCGGGCCACAGATACGCAGTATTTT. The genes are TRBV2 and TRBJ2-3, with D tentatively TRBD2 (5 bases). Germline loops: CDR1 SNHLY, CDR2 FYNNEI. V lost 6 bases and J 2 bases, leaving 15 bases between the germline ends. CDR3 length: 15 residues.